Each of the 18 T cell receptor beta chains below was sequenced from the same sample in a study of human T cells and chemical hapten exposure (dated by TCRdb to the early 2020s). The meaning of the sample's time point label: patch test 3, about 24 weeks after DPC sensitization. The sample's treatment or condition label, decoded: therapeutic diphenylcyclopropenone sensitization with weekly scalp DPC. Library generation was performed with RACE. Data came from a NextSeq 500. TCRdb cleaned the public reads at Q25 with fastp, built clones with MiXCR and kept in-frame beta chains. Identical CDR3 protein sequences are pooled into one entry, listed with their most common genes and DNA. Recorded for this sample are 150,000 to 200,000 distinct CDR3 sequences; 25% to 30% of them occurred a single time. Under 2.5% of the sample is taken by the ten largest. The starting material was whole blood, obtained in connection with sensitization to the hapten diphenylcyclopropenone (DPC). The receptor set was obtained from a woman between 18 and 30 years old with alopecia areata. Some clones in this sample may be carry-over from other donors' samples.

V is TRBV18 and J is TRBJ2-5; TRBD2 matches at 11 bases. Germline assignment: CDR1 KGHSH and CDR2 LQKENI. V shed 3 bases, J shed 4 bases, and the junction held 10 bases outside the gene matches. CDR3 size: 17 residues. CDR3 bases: TGTGCCAGCTCACCTTACCCCCCACTAGCGGGAGCAGAGACCCAGTACTTC. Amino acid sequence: CASSPYPPLAGAETQYF.

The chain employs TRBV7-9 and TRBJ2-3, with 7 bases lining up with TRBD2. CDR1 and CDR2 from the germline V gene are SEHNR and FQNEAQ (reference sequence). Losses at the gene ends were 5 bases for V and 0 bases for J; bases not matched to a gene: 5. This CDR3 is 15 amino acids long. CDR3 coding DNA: TGTGCCAGCAGCAGTAGACTAGCCAGCACAGATACGCAGTATTTT. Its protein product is CASSSRLASTDTQYF.

This chain's CDR3 is CASRSRQGGNQPQHF. CDR3 sequence (DNA): TGTGCCAGCAGATCCCGCCAGGGAGGGAATCAGCCCCAGCATTTT. The V gene is TRBV6-5, the J gene TRBJ1-5; D is perhaps TRBD1 (5 bases). The germline gives CDR1 MNHEY, CDR2 SVGAGI. V lost 6 bases, J lost 4 bases, and 16 bases lay in between. This CDR3 is 15 amino acids long.

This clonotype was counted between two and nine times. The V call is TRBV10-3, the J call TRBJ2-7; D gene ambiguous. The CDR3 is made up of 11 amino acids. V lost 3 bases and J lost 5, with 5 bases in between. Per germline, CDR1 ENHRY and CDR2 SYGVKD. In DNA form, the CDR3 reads TGTGCCATCAGTGATATACACGAGCAGTACTTC. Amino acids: CAISDIHEQYF.

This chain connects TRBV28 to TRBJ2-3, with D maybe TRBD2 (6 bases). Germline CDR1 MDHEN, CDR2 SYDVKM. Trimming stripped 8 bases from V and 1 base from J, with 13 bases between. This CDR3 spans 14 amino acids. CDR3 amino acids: CASQKRARTDTQYF. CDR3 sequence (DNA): TGTGCCAGCCAGAAGCGGGCCCGCACAGATACGCAGTATTTT.

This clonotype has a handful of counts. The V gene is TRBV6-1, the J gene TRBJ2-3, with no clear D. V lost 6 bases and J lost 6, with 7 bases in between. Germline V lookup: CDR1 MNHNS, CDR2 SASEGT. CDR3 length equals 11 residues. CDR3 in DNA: TGTGCCAGCAGCGGTCAGGATACGCAGTATTTT. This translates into CASSGQDTQYF.

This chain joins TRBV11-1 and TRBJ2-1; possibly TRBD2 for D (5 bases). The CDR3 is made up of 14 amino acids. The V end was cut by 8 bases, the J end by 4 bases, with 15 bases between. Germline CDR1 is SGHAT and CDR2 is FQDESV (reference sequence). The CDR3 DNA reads TGTGCCAGCTCAGGAGACTATAATTACAATGAGCAGTTCTTC. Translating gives CASSGDYNYNEQFF.

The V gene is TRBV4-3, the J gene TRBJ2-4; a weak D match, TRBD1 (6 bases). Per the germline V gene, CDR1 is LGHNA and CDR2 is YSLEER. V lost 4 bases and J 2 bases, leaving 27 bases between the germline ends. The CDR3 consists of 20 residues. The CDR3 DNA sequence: TGCGCCAGCAGCCGAACGCCGACAGGCCCCGAAGCTCTATCCAAAAACATTCAGTACTTC. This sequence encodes CASSRTPTGPEALSKNIQYF.

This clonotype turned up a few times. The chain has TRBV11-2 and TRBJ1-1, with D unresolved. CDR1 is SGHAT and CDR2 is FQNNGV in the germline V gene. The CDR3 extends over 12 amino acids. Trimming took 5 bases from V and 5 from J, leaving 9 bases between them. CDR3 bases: TGTGCCAGCAGCCCTCAATTGACTGAAGCTTTCTTT. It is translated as CASSPQLTEAFF.

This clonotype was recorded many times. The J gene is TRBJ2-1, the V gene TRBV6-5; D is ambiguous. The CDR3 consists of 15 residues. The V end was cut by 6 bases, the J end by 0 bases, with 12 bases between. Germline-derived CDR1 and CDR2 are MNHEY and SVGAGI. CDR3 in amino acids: CASRDQESSYNEQFF. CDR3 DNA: TGTGCCAGCAGGGACCAGGAGAGCTCCTACAATGAGCAGTTCTTC.

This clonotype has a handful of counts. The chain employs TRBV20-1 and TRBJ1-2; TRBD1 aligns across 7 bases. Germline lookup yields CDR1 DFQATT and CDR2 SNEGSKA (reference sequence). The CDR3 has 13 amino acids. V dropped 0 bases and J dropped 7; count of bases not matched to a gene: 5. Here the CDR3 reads CSARDRGKGGYTF. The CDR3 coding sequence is TGCAGTGCTAGAGACAGGGGGAAGGGTGGCTACACCTTC.

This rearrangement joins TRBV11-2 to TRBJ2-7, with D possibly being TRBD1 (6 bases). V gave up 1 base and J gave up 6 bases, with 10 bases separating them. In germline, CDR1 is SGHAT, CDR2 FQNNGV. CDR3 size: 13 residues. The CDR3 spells CASSLAGTPEQYF. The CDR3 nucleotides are TGTGCCAGCAGCTTAGCCGGGACACCCGAGCAGTACTTC.

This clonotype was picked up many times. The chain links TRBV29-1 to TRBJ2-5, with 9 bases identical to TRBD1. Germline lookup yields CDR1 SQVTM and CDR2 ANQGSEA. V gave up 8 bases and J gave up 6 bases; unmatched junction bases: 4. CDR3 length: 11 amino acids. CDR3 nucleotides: TGCAGCACCGGGACAGGGAAGACCCAGTACTTC. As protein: CSTGTGKTQYF. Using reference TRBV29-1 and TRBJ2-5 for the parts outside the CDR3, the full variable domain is SAVISQKPSRDICQRGTSLTIQCQVDSQVTMMFWYRQQPGQSLTLIATANQGSEATYESGFVIDKFPISRPNLTFSTLTVSNMSPEDSSIYLCSTGTGKTQYFGPGTRLLVL.

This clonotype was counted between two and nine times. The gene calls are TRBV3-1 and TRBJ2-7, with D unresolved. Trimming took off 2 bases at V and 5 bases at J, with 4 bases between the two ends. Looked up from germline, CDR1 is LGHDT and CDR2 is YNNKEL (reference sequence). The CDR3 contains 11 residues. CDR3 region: CASSQINEQYF. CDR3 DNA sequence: TGTGCCAGCAGCCAAATAAACGAGCAGTACTTC.

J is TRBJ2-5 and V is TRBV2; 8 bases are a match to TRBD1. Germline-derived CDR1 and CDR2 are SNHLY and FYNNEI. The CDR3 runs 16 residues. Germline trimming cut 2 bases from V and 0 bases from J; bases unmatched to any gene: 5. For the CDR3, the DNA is TGTGCCAGCAGTGAAAACCAGGGGGCTTACCAAGAGACCCAGTACTTC. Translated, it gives CASSENQGAYQETQYF.

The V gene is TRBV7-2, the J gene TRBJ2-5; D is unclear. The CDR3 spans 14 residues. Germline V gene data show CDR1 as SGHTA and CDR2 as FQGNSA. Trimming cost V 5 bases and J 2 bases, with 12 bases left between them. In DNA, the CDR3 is TGTGCCAGCAGCCGAATAGTAAAACAAGAGACCCAGTACTTC. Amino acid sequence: CASSRIVKQETQYF.

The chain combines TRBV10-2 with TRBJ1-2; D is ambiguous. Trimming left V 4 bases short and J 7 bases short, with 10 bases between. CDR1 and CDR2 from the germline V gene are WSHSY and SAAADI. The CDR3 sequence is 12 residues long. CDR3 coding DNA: TGCGCCAGCAGTGCCGCGGAAGGTGGCTACACCTTC. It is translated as CASSAAEGGYTF.

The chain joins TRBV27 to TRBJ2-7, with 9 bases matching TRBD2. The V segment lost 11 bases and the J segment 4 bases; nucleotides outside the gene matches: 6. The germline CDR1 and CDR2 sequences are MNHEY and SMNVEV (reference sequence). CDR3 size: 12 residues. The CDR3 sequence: CAAGGGLYEQYF. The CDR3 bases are TGTGCCGCGGGGGGGGGCCTATACGAGCAGTACTTC.